The rows below give T cell receptor beta chains drawn from one sample of a study of a mutant IDH1 vaccine in newly diagnosed glioma. For these TCRs, the target antigens are not known. TCRdb keeps only in-frame clones here, not all; method: immunoSEQ multiplex PCR. Among roughly 120,000 clones listed, over 75% were seen once. This specimen consisted of PBMCs, obtained from a glioma patient whose treatment included an IDH1 peptide vaccine. These receptors were collected from a man aged 35 to 55 with glioma. CDR3s include the opening cysteine and the closing phenylalanine or tryptophan. D genes are given only for firm matches. The listing skips clone size in some rows; elsewhere it reads once, few, many or a size class.

NA,few,TRBV19,TRBJ1-5,TGTGCCAGTACCCGAGGGGGTGGGGCCTATAGCAATCAGCCCCAGCATTTT,CASTRGGGAYSNQPQHF
NA,NA,TRBV19,TRBJ1-2,TGTGCCAGTAGTCCGGCAGAAAACTATGGCTACACCTTC,CASSPAENYGYTF
NA,NA,TRBV15,TRBJ1-1,TGTGCCACCAGCTGGAGATGGGGCACTGAAGCTTTCTTT,CATSWRWGTEAFF
TRBD1,few,TRBV19,TRBJ1-5,TGTGCCAGTAGTACACAGGGGGCTGGTAGCAATCAGCCCCAGCATTTT,CASSTQGAGSNQPQHF
NA,NA,TRBV5-6,TRBJ2-5,TGTGCCAGCAGCAGCCTGGGCCGACGCCAAGAGACCCAGTACTTC,CASSSLGRRQETQYF
TRBD2,NA,TRBV25-1,TRBJ2-2,TGTGCCAGCAGTGACCGACTAGCGGGGGGGCCTGGCACCGGGGAGCTGTTTTTT,CASSDRLAGGPGTGELFF
NA,NA,TRBV19,TRBJ1-5,TGTGCCAGTAGTATAGTTGGGACACCTAGCAATCAGCCCCAGCATTTT,CASSIVGTPSNQPQHF
NA,NA,TRBV5-6,TRBJ2-7,TGTGCCAGCATACCTTGGGATAGGACTTACGAGCAGTACTTC,CASIPWDRTYEQYF
NA,NA,TRBV4-2,TRBJ1-1,TGTGCCAGCAGCCAAGGGGGGCAGGTGAACACTGAAGCTTTCTTT,CASSQGGQVNTEAFF
TRBD2,NA,TRBV4-1,TRBJ2-3,TGCGCCAGCAGCCAGTGGAGCGGGGGGGCCGGCGGCACAGATACGCAGTATTTT,CASSQWSGGAGGTDTQYF
NA,NA,TRBV11-3,TRBJ1-5,TGTGCCAGCAGCTTAGAAGCTCGCGAATATAGCAATCAGCCCCAGCATTTT,CASSLEAREYSNQPQHF
NA,few,TRBV7-9,TRBJ1-5,TGTGCCAGCAGCTCGGGAGGGCCCCAGCATTTT,CASSSGGPQHF
NA,few,TRBV30,TRBJ1-2,TGTGCCTGGGCTTGGGGCTATGGCTACACCTTC,CAWAWGYGYTF
NA,NA,TRBV28,TRBJ2-7,TGTGCCAGCAGTTTTCCCCGCTACGAGCAGTACTTC,CASSFPRYEQYF
NA,once,TRBV5-1,TRBJ1-1,TGCGCCAGCAGCTGGGGCGGGAACACTGAAGCTTTCTTT,CASSWGGNTEAFF
NA,NA,TRBV5-1,TRBJ1-3,TGCGCCAGCAGCTTGGAAGTCGGGGGCGAAAACACCATATATTTT,CASSLEVGGENTIYF
TRBD1,NA,TRBV28,TRBJ2-7,TGTGCCAGCAGGGGGGGACAGGGGTCCAACGAGCAGTACTTC,CASRGGQGSNEQYF
NA,NA,TRBV30,TRBJ1-1,TGTGCCTGGAGTGTACTGGGGGGCACTGAAGCTTTCTTT,CAWSVLGGTEAFF
NA,NA,TRBV19,TRBJ1-2,TGTGCCAGTAGTATTCTGGGAGGACCCAGCAACTATGGCTACACCTTC,CASSILGGPSNYGYTF
NA,NA,TRBV18,TRBJ2-7,TGTGCCAGCTCACCAGTCCGGGGGACAGCTTCCTACGAGCAGTACTTC,CASSPVRGTASYEQYF
TRBD1,NA,TRBV7-2,TRBJ2-6,TGTGCCAGCAGCTTGAAGGGGGCAAGCTCTGGGGCCAACGTCCTGACTTTC,CASSLKGASSGANVLTF
TRBD2,NA,TRBV19,TRBJ2-7,TGTGCCAGTAGTATTTTTCTAGCGGCCTCCTACGAGCAGTACTTC,CASSIFLAASYEQYF
TRBD2,NA,TRBV28,TRBJ2-2,TGTGCCAGCAGTTTATTCGGCGGGAGACACACCGGGGAGCTGTTTTTT,CASSLFGGRHTGELFF
NA,NA,TRBV7-3,TRBJ2-1,TGTGCCAGCAGCTTAGGGGTGAGCAATGAGCAGTTCTTC,CASSLGVSNEQFF
NA,NA,TRBV28,TRBJ1-2,TGTGCCAGCAGTTCCCCCTACGCCCGGGACGGAAACTATGGCTACACCTTC,CASSSPYARDGNYGYTF
NA,NA,TRBV9,TRBJ2-7,TGTGCCAGCAGCGGAGGGGCCGGACAGCTGGACTACGAGCAGTACTTC,CASSGGAGQLDYEQYF
NA,NA,TRBV7-6,TRBJ2-2,TGTGCCAGCAGCTCGCCTTTAGCAGGGGAGCTGTTTTTT,CASSSPLAGELFF
NA,few,TRBV6-4,TRBJ1-2,TGTGCCAGCAGTGACTCGCGCAGGAGCTATGGCTACACCTTC,CASSDSRRSYGYTF
NA,NA,TRBV7-2,TRBJ2-2,TGTGCCAGCAGCTATGCCCGGGGGAACACCGGGGAGCTGTTTTTT,CASSYARGNTGELFF
TRBD1,NA,TRBV4-2,TRBJ2-1,TGTGCCAGCAGCCAAGAAGGGGGCAGGAACAATGAGCAGTTCTTC,CASSQEGGRNNEQFF
NA,NA,TRBV19,TRBJ1-2,TGTGCCAGTACCGGCTACACCTTC,CASTGYTF
NA,NA,TRBV19,TRBJ2-6,TGTGCCAGTAGTATAGCCTCGGGCCGCACTGGGGCCAACGTCCTGACTTTC,CASSIASGRTGANVLTF
TRBD1,few,TRBV19,TRBJ1-5,TGTGCCAGTAGTATATTTCCAGGGGGGAGAGGACATTTT,CASSIFPGGRGHF
NA,NA,TRBV9,TRBJ2-5,TGTGCCAGCAGCGTAGGATCTAGCGAAGAGACCCAGTACTTC,CASSVGSSEETQYF
TRBD1,few,TRBV23-1,TRBJ2-7,TGCGCCAGCAGTCAGCTGACAGGGGCCTCCTACGAGCAGTACTTC,CASSQLTGASYEQYF
TRBD1,NA,TRBV6-6,TRBJ1-2,TGTGCCAGCAGTCGGTGCCATAAGACAGGGTGCTATGGCTACACCTTC,CASSRCHKTGCYGYTF
TRBD2,NA,TRBV4-2,TRBJ2-7,TGTGCCAGCAGCCAGGGCGGGGGGGCCTCCTACGAGCAGTACTTC,CASSQGGGASYEQYF
NA,NA,TRBV29-1,TRBJ1-1,TGCAGCGTTGATACGGGGGGGCCGATAGCTTTCTTT,CSVDTGGPIAFF
NA,NA,TRBV19,TRBJ1-4,TGTGCCAGTAAAAGACAGTGGAATGAAAAACTGTTTTTT,CASKRQWNEKLFF
NA,NA,TRBV6-5,TRBJ2-2,TGTGCCAGCGCTCGGGGGAACACCGGGGAGCTGTTTTTT,CASARGNTGELFF
NA,NA,TRBV4-3,TRBJ1-3,TGCGCCAGCAGCCAAGAGGCGGGGTTAAGTGGAAACACCATATATTTT,CASSQEAGLSGNTIYF
NA,NA,TRBV6-1,TRBJ1-1,TGTGCCAGCAGTGTAACCGGGATACCTACCGCTGAAGCTTTCTTT,CASSVTGIPTAEAFF
NA,NA,TRBV7-2,TRBJ2-7,TGTGCCAGCAGCTTAGTTCGGGGCGACGACGAGCAGTACTTC,CASSLVRGDDEQYF
TRBD1,NA,TRBV7-8,TRBJ2-5,TGTGCCAGCAGTCACAGGGGGCGCGGGGAGACCCAGTACTTC,CASSHRGRGETQYF
NA,NA,TRBV5-1,TRBJ2-5,TGCGCCAGCAGCTTGGGGGCTGTGGAGACCCAGTACTTC,CASSLGAVETQYF
NA,few,TRBV6-5,TRBJ2-5,TGTGCCAGCAGAACAGGGCTTCAAGAGACCCAGTACTTC,CASRTGLQETQYF
NA,NA,TRBV5-6,TRBJ2-3,TGTGCCAGCAGCCCTAGGTGGGGCCCCAGCACAGATACGCAGTATTTT,CASSPRWGPSTDTQYF
TRBD1,NA,TRBV5-8,TRBJ1-5,TGTGCCAGCAGCATATACAGGGGCAAGGGGAATCAGCCCCAGCATTTT,CASSIYRGKGNQPQHF
TRBD1,NA,TRBV28,TRBJ1-6,TGTGCCAGCAGTCCGGAAACAGGGGCCTATTCACCCCTCCACTTT,CASSPETGAYSPLHF
NA,NA,TRBV6-5,TRBJ1-1,TGTGCCAGCAGTTACTTGGGTAGGTTCGACACTGAAGCTTTCTTT,CASSYLGRFDTEAFF
TRBD1,NA,TRBV6-1,TRBJ2-7,TGTGCCAGCAAGACCGGGACAGGGCATTACGAGCAGTACTTC,CASKTGTGHYEQYF
TRBD2,NA,TRBV7-2,TRBJ2-7,TGTGCCAGCAGTCGAAGCGGGGATTACGAGCAGTACTTC,CASSRSGDYEQYF
NA,NA,TRBV4-2,TRBJ2-7,TGTGCCAGCAGCCAACGTTCGGACAGCGTATACGAGCAGTACTTC,CASSQRSDSVYEQYF
TRBD1,NA,TRBV18,TRBJ2-7,TGTGCCAGCTCGGGGACAGCCTCCTACGAGCAGTACTTC,CASSGTASYEQYF
TRBD2,NA,TRBV9,TRBJ2-1,TGTGCCAGCAGCGTAGACCAACTAGCGGGAGTGAGGAATGAGCAGTTCTTC,CASSVDQLAGVRNEQFF
NA,NA,TRBV7-2,TRBJ2-3,TGTGCCAGCAGCTTAGGTCGTGATACGCAGTATTTT,CASSLGRDTQYF
NA,NA,TRBV4-3,TRBJ2-3,TGCGCCAGCAGCCAAGAGGCGGTTGTCACAGATACGCAGTATTTT,CASSQEAVVTDTQYF
TRBD1,NA,TRBV5-4,TRBJ1-1,TGTGCCAGCAGCTTGAGTACAGGGGGCACTGAAGCTTTCTTT,CASSLSTGGTEAFF
TRBD2,NA,TRBV5-5,TRBJ2-7,TGTGCCAGCTATCCCCGGAGTAGCGGGACCTACGAGCAGTACTTC,CASYPRSSGTYEQYF